A selection of T cell receptor beta chains follows, all from one sample in a study of blood T cell repertoires in COVID-19. TCRdb's copy holds only in-frame clones and misses some; the assay was immunoSEQ multiplex PCR. In the table there are 100,000 to 120,000 clones, approximately 80% of which are singletons. What was sequenced was peripheral blood. Receptors originate from a woman aged 70-85 years with acute or convalescent COVID-19. Both conserved end residues are part of each CDR3.

TRBJ1-5 | TRBV19 | CASSFLSDRGIGQPQHF
TRBJ1-4 | TRBV7-9 | CASRRTGGAVGNEKLFF
TRBJ1-3 | TRBV7-8 | CASSNRELGNTIYF
TRBJ1-2 | TRBV11-2 | CASSTDRGYGYTF
TRBJ2-7 | TRBV30 | CAWSMMSGPYEQYF
TRBJ1-3 | TRBV7-6 | CASSLQVLRTGLGNTIYF
TRBJ2-5 | TRBV7-8 | CASSPASGWETQYF
TRBJ2-1 | TRBV5-1 | CASSSTSLGDNEQFF
TRBJ1-6 | TRBV2 | CASSEEALSYNSPLHF
TRBJ1-2 | TRBV28 | CASSFRQPIYGYTF
TRBJ1-5 | TRBV2 | CASRSGQGSNQPQHF
TRBJ1-4 | TRBV4-3 | CASSQEGKGQGAEKLFF
TRBJ1-4 | TRBV4-1 | CASSQVGTGDEKLFF
TRBJ1-5 | TRBV6-2/TRBV6-3 | CASSYAGNNQPQHF
TRBJ2-3 | TRBV12-5 | CASGFGEVTDTQYF
TRBJ2-1 | TRBV29-1 | CSVLLAAGEQFF
TRBJ2-3 | TRBV18 | CASSLWTVTDTQYF
TRBJ1-1 | TRBV10-2 | CASRGTENTEAFF
TRBJ2-2 | TRBV11-3 | CASSSSTTGELFF
TRBJ1-1 | TRBV2 | CASSVWEGVTEAFF